This TCR beta chain was obtained from a study of stem cell transplantation in POMP-related autoinflammatory disease. Study in general: Defective thymoproteasomes were hypothesized to impair CD8+ T-cell positive selection. Before transplant, CD4+ T cells skewed naive and CD8+ proportions were low. Study findings and constraints: Unique TRB V-J gene pairings were limited in number in patients with PRAID.

Trimming took 1 base from V and 5 from J; bases not matched to a gene: 12. Per germline, CDR1 LGHNA and CDR2 YNFKEQ. The CDR3 is made up of 19 amino acids. Method: immunoSEQ multiplex PCR; TCRdb's copy keeps in-frame clones and lacks some. The table includes 25,000 to 40,000 clones, about 90% detected once. Prominent immunodeficiency with autoinflammation defined PRAID. Concerning this clone: Its antigen remains unknown.

The material was CD4+ T cells from PBMCs, obtained before stem cell transplantation. The chain has TRBV4-2 and TRBJ2-5; 14 nucleotides agree with TRBD2. This TCR derives from a human donor with POMP-related autoinflammation and immune dysregulation (PRAID). CDR3 bases: TGTGCCAGCAGCCAAGTTCAGGGACTAGCGGGAGAGGGGCGGGAGACCCAGTACTTC. It codes for CASSQVQGLAGEGRETQYF.